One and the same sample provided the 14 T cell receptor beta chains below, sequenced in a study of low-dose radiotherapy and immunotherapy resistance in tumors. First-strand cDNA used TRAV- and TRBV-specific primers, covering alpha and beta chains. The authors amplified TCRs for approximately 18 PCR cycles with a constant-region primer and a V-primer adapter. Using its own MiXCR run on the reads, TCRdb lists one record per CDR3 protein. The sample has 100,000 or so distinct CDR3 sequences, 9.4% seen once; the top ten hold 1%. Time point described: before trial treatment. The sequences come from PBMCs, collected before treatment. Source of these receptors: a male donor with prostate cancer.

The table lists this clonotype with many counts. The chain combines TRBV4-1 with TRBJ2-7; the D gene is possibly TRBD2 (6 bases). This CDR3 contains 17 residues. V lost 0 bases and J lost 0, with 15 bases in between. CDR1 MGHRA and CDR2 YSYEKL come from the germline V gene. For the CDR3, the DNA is TGCGCCAGCAGCCAAGAGGGGGGTGGGTGGAGCTCCTACGAGCAGTACTTC. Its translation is CASSQEGGGWSSYEQYF.

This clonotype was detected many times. In nucleotides, the CDR3 is TGTGCCAGCAGCCGACTATCGAACACCGGGGAGCTGTTTTTT. Translation: CASSRLSNTGELFF. This chain links TRBV7-6 with TRBJ2-2; the D gene is possibly TRBD2 (5 bases). Trimming pared 5 bases from V and 0 bases from J, leaving 7 bases between. CDR3 length: 14 amino acids. The germline CDR1 and CDR2 sequences are SGHVS and FNYEAQ.

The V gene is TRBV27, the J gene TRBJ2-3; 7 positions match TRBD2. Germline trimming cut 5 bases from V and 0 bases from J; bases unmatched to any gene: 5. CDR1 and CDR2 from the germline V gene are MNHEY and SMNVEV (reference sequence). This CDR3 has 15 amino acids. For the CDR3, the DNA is TGTGCCAGCAGTCCGATGGGGGGGAGCACAGATACGCAGTATTTT. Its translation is CASSPMGGSTDTQYF.

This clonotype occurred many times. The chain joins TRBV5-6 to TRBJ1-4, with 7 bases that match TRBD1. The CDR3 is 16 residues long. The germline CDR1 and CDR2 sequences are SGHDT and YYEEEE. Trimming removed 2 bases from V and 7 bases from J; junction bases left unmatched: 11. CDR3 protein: CASSLRTGARGEKLFF. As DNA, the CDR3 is TGTGCCAGCAGCTTACGAACAGGGGCCAGGGGTGAAAAACTGTTTTTT. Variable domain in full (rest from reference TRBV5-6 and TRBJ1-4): DAGVTQSPTHLIKTRGQQVTLRCSPKSGHDTVSWYQQALGQGPQFIFQYYEEEERQRGNFPDRFSGHQFPNYSSELNVNALLLGDSALYLCASSLRTGARGEKLFFGSGTQLSVL.

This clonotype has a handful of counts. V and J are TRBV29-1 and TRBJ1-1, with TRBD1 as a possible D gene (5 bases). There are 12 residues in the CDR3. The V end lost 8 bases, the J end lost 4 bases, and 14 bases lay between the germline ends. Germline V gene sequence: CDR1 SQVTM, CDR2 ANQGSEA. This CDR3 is CSSGGLGTEAFF. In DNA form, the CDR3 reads TGCAGCTCTGGGGGTCTGGGCACTGAAGCTTTCTTT.

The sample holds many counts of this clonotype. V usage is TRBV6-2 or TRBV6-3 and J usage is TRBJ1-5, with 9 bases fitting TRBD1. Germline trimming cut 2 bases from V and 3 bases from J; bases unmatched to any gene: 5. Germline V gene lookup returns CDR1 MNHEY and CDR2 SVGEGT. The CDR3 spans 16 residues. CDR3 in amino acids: CASSYTRTGDNQPQHF. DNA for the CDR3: TGTGCCAGCAGTTACACACGGACAGGGGACAATCAGCCCCAGCATTTT.

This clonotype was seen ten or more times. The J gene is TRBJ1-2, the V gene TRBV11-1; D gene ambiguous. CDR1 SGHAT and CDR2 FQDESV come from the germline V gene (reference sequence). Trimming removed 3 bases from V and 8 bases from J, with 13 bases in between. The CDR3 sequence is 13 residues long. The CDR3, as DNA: TGTGCCAGCAGCTTTAATTCCTGGAACGGCTACACCTTC. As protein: CASSFNSWNGYTF.

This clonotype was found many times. Written as DNA, the CDR3 is TGTGCCAGCTCATCCCAGGGGGGGGACACTGAAGCTTTCTTT. Protein product: CASSSQGGDTEAFF. The chain is built from TRBV18 and TRBJ1-1; 7 bases map to TRBD1. J was trimmed by 3 bases and V by 5 bases; bases with no gene match: 6. CDR1 is KGHSH and CDR2 is LQKENI in the germline V gene. The CDR3 length is 14 residues. The variable domain in full, with the rest retrieved from reference TRBV18 and TRBJ1-1, is NAGVMQNPRHLVRRRGQEARLRCSPMKGHSHVYWYRQLPEEGLKFMVYLQKENIIDESGMPKERFSAEFPKEGPSILRIQQVVRGDSAAYFCASSSQGGDTEAFFGQGTRLTVV.

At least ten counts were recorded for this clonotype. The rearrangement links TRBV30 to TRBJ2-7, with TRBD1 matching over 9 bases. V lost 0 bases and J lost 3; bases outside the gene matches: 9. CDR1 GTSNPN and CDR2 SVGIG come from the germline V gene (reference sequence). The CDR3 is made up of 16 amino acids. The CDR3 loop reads CAWSVRLGTGNYEQYF. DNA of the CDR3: TGTGCCTGGAGTGTACGTCTGGGGACAGGGAACTACGAGCAGTACTTC. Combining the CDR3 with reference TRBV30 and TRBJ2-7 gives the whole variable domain SQTIHQWPATLVQPVGSPLSLECTVEGTSNPNLYWYRQAAGRGLQLLFYSVGIGQISSEVPQNLSASRPQDRQFILSSKKLLLSDSGFYLCAWSVRLGTGNYEQYFGPGTRLTVT.

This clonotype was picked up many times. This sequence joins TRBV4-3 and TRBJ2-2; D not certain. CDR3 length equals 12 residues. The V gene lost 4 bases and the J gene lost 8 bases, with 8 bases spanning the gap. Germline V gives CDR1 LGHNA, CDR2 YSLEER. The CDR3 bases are TGCGCCAGCAGCCCTTCTAGGGGGGAGCTGTTTTTT. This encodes CASSPSRGELFF.

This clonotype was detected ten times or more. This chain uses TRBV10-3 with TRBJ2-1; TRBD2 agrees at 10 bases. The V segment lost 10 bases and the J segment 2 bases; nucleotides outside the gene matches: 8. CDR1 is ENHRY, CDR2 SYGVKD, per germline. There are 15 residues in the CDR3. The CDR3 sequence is CATREAGGPYNEQFF. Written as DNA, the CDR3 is TGTGCCACAAGGGAAGCGGGAGGGCCCTACAATGAGCAGTTCTTC.

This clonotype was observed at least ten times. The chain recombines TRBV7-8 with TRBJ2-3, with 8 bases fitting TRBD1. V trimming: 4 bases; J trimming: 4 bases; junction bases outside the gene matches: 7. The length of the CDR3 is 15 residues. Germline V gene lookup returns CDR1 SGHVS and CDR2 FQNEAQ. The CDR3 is CASSSGQGVSDTQYF. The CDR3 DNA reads TGTGCCAGCAGCTCCGGACAGGGAGTATCAGATACGCAGTATTTT.

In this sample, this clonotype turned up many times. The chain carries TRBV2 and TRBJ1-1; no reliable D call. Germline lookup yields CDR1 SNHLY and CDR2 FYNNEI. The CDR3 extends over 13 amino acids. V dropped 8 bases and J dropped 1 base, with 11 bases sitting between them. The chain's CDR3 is CASLLDGNTEAFF. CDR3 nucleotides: TGTGCCAGCCTCCTGGACGGGAACACTGAAGCTTTCTTT. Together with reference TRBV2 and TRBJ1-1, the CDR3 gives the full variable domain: EPEVTQTPSHQVTQMGQEVILRCVPISNHLYFYWYRQILGQKVEFLVSFYNNEISEKSEIFDDQFSVERPDGSNFTLKIRSTKLEDSAMYFCASLLDGNTEAFFGQGTRLTVV.

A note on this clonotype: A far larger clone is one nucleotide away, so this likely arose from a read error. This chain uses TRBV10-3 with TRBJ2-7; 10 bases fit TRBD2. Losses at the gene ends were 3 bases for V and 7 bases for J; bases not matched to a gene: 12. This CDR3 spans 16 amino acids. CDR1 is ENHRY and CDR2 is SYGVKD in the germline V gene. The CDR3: CAISDRTSGSYNEQYF. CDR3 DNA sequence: TGTGCCATCAGTGATCGGACTAGCGGCTCTTACAATGAGCAGTACTTC.